The 31 T cell receptor beta chains below all came from one sample that was sequenced in a study of T-cell reconstitution after alpha-beta-depleted transplantation in children. Preparation of the TCRbeta library used unique molecular identifiers. TCRdb called the PCR reads again in MiXCR, with one record for every CDR3 protein. The repertoire holds about a million distinct CDR3 sequences, with about 26% as singletons. The sample consisted of PBMCs, mostly from graft donor cells, taken 360 days after TCRalphabeta/CD19-depleted stem cell transplant. These receptors originate from a boy younger than two who had a stem cell transplant for SCID, so the T cells may come from the graft donor.

Regarding this clonotype: One end of the junction does not line up with germline, which may come from a read error. This chain joins TRBV7-9 and TRBJ2-7; D not resolved. The CDR3 spans 13 residues. In germline, CDR1 is SEHNR, CDR2 FQNEAQ (reference sequence). This CDR3 is CASSPDVPSNLDF. The CDR3 region has the DNA TGTGCCAGCAGCCCAGACGTCCCCTCCAACTTGGACTTC.

This clonotype was seen only a few times. V and J are TRBV10-3 and TRBJ2-7; 8 nucleotides agree with TRBD1. The CDR3 has 13 amino acids. Germline loops: CDR1 ENHRY, CDR2 SYGVKD. The V and J ends lost 4 bases and 6 bases, in that order; junction bases with no gene match: 5. The chain's CDR3 is CAISGRGLGEQYF. CDR3 sequence (DNA): TGTGCCATCAGTGGCAGGGGGCTTGGCGAGCAGTACTTC.

V usage is TRBV10-3 and J usage is TRBJ2-2; 11 bases fit TRBD2. V shed 6 bases, J shed 6 bases, and the junction held 9 bases outside the gene matches. CDR1 and CDR2 (germline): ENHRY, SYGVKD. The CDR3 is made up of 16 amino acids. CDR3 in DNA: TGTGCCATCAGGGAACTAGCGGGGGCCTCTCCCGGGGAGCTGTTTTTT. It is translated as CAIRELAGASPGELFF.

The chain combines TRBV6-5 with TRBJ1-4, with TRBD1 matching 8 bases. Germline-derived CDR1 and CDR2 are MNHEY and SVGAGI. The junction had 8 bases not matched to a gene; V was cut back by 0 bases and J by 8 bases. The CDR3 extends over 16 amino acids. CDR3 amino acids: CASSYSRATGAEKLFF. The DNA of the CDR3 is TGTGCCAGCAGTTACTCGAGGGCGACAGGGGCCGAAAAACTGTTTTTT.

About this clonotype: The junction differs from germline at one of its ends, possibly a read error. The rearrangement links TRBV3-1 to TRBJ2-5; tentatively, D is TRBD1 or TRBD2 (6 bases each). This CDR3 spans 17 amino acids. Per germline, CDR1 LGHDT and CDR2 YNNKEL (reference sequence). The CDR3 DNA sequence: TGTGCCAGCACCCAAGGCGGGACAATCGTGTCGGTGGAGACCCAGTACTTC. Residues: CASTQGGTIVSVETQYF.

The chain is built from TRBV3-1 and TRBJ2-5, with no clear D. The CDR3 spans 15 residues. Germline CDR1 LGHDT, CDR2 YNNKEL (reference sequence). V was shortened by 0 bases and J by 3 bases, with 11 bases between the two germline ends. CDR3: CASSQERLVEETQYF. CDR3 DNA sequence: TGTGCCAGCAGCCAAGAACGGCTAGTCGAAGAGACCCAGTACTTC.

The chain links TRBV28 to TRBJ1-1; D is uncertain. CDR1 is MDHEN and CDR2 is SYDVKM in the germline V gene. The length of the CDR3 is 13 residues. Trimming shortened V by 10 bases and J by 1 base, and 13 bases separated the two germline ends. CDR3 sequence (DNA): TGTGCCACCCTCCTTGTGGGGAACACTGAAGCTTTCTTT. Its translation: CATLLVGNTEAFF. Variable domain in full (rest from reference TRBV28 and TRBJ1-1): DVKVTQSSRYLVKRTGEKVFLECVQDMDHENMFWYRQDPGLGLRLIYFSYDVKMKEKGDIPEGYSVSREKKERFSLILESASTNQTSMYLCATLLVGNTEAFFGQGTRLTVV.

This clonotype was picked up a small number of times. The CDR3 DNA follows: TGCAGTGCCCTGGACGGGGACTGGAACACTGAAGCTTTCTTT. Protein product: CSALDGDWNTEAFF. This chain joins TRBV20-1 and TRBJ1-1; the D gene is possibly TRBD1 (5 bases). The V gene's germline CDR1 is DFQATT and CDR2 SNEGSKA (reference sequence). This CDR3 contains 14 residues. The V end was cut by 6 bases, the J end by 1 base, with 15 bases between.

This rearrangement joins TRBV5-1 to TRBJ2-2; 9 bases line up with TRBD1. J lost 2 bases, V lost 2 bases, and 7 bases had no gene match. Germline V lookup: CDR1 SGHRS, CDR2 YFSETQ. The CDR3 runs 17 residues. This CDR3 is CASSFTGGGLNTGELFF. CDR3 bases: TGCGCCAGCAGCTTCACAGGGGGCGGCCTCAACACCGGGGAGCTGTTTTTT.

The sample holds a few counts of this clonotype. This sequence joins TRBV9 and TRBJ2-2; 7 bases are shared with TRBD2. V was pared by 3 bases and J by 4 bases, with 12 bases of the junction left unmatched. Germline CDR1 and CDR2: SGDLS and YYNGEE. CDR3 length: 17 amino acids. The CDR3 DNA sequence: TGTGCCAGCAGCGCCGTCTCTGGGCGGGGGACCACCGGGGAGCTGTTTTTT. It specifies CASSAVSGRGTTGELFF.

CDR3 region: CASSLFGNWGFEGQGYEQYF. The CDR3 DNA sequence: TGTGCCAGCAGCTTATTCGGGAATTGGGGTTTTGAGGGACAGGGCTACGAGCAGTACTTC. J is TRBJ2-7 and V is TRBV7-8, with 9 bases lining up with TRBD1. The V gene's germline CDR1 is SGHVS and CDR2 FQNEAQ. This CDR3 has 20 residues. Losses at the gene ends were 2 bases for V and 3 bases for J; bases not matched to a gene: 20.

The rearrangement links TRBV2 to TRBJ2-1; 11 bases match TRBD2. The trim removed 2 bases at V and 2 bases at J, leaving 11 bases unmatched. Germline V gene sequence: CDR1 SNHLY, CDR2 FYNNEI. The CDR3 spans 19 residues. The CDR3 region has the DNA TGTGCCAGCAGTGAACCCTTAGCGGGGGGGCGGTTCCCCTACAATGAGCAGTTCTTC. Residues: CASSEPLAGGRFPYNEQFF. The variable domain in full, with the rest retrieved from reference TRBV2 and TRBJ2-1, is EPEVTQTPSHQVTQMGQEVILRCVPISNHLYFYWYRQILGQKVEFLVSFYNNEISEKSEIFDDQFSVERPDGSNFTLKIRSTKLEDSAMYFCASSEPLAGGRFPYNEQFFGPGTRLTVL.

A few counts support this clonotype. The chain is built from TRBV3-1 and TRBJ2-1, with 9 nucleotides matching TRBD1. The CDR3 totals 16 residues. Trimming at V came to 4 bases and at J to 0 bases, leaving 4 bases not matched to a gene. Looked up from germline, CDR1 is LGHDT and CDR2 is YNNKEL (reference sequence). The CDR3 spells CASSRDRGDSYNEQFF. CDR3 bases: TGTGCCAGCAGCCGAGACAGGGGGGACTCCTACAATGAGCAGTTCTTC.

V is TRBV7-6 and J is TRBJ2-7, with D uncertain. V lost 5 bases, J lost 0 bases, and 11 bases lay in between. CDR1 is SGHVS, CDR2 FNYEAQ, per germline. The CDR3 spans 14 residues. CDR3 in DNA: TGTGCCAGCAGCAAAACCGAGAGCTCCTACGAGCAGTACTTC. This translates into CASSKTESSYEQYF.

This clonotype was seen only a few times. The rearrangement joins TRBV5-1 to TRBJ2-7, with D unresolved. Germline CDR1 SGHRS, CDR2 YFSETQ. The CDR3 extends over 14 amino acids. V lost 0 bases and J lost 2, with 9 bases in between. The CDR3 reads CASSLVGTPYEQYF. DNA for the CDR3: TGCGCCAGCAGCTTGGTGGGTACCCCCTACGAGCAGTACTTC.

The chain couples TRBV5-1 to TRBJ2-5; TRBD1 agrees at 7 bases. The germline gives CDR1 SGHRS, CDR2 YFSETQ. This CDR3 has 17 amino acids. The V gene end was trimmed by 4 bases and the J gene end by 3 bases; junction bases not matched to a gene: 15. The CDR3 region has the DNA TGCGCCAGCAGCCCGAAGACCCCACGGGACAGAAAAGAGACCCAGTACTTC. Translating it yields CASSPKTPRDRKETQYF.

This clonotype was seen repeatedly, ten times or more. The chain couples TRBV29-1 to TRBJ2-6; TRBD1 agrees at 11 bases. CDR1 is SQVTM and CDR2 is ANQGSEA in the germline V gene. This CDR3 is 19 amino acids long. Trimming removed 1 base from V and 1 base from J; junction bases left unmatched: 9. Here the CDR3 reads CSVEGTDRGRDSGANVLTF. The CDR3 DNA is TGCAGCGTTGAAGGGACGGACAGGGGGCGGGATTCTGGGGCCAACGTCCTGACTTTC.

V and J are TRBV5-1 and TRBJ1-2, with D possibly being TRBD1 (5 bases). Trimming pared 0 bases from V and 1 base from J, leaving 16 bases between. CDR1 and CDR2 from the germline V gene are SGHRS and YFSETQ. The CDR3 has 17 amino acids. The CDR3 loop reads CASSLAPSTANNYGYTF. The CDR3 DNA reads TGCGCCAGCAGCTTGGCCCCCTCGACAGCTAATAACTATGGCTACACCTTC.

This clonotype occurred a few times. The chain uses TRBV9 and TRBJ1-1; TRBD1 agrees at 8 bases. The germline gives CDR1 SGDLS, CDR2 YYNGEE. The CDR3 is made up of 14 amino acids. V was clipped by 4 bases and J by 5 bases; unmatched bases: 7. CDR3 region: CASSPPDRATEAFF. As DNA, the CDR3 is TGTGCCAGCAGCCCCCCGGACAGGGCTACTGAAGCTTTCTTT.

The gene calls are TRBV4-3 and TRBJ1-5; possibly TRBD1 for D (5 bases). This CDR3 is 13 amino acids long. Germline values: CDR1 LGHNA, CDR2 YSLEER. The V and J ends lost 3 bases and 7 bases respectively, with 10 bases between them. CDR3 sequence reads: CASSQGERQPQHF. The CDR3, as DNA: TGCGCCAGCAGCCAGGGGGAACGACAGCCCCAGCATTTT.

The rearrangement joins TRBV4-3 to TRBJ2-1; no firm D call. The CDR3 is made up of 16 amino acids. Germline-derived CDR1 and CDR2 are LGHNA and YSLEER. Trimming pared 0 bases from V and 0 bases from J, leaving 9 bases between. CDR3 DNA: TGCGCCAGCAGCCAAGATCCACTAACCTCCTACAATGAGCAGTTCTTC. It translates to CASSQDPLTSYNEQFF.

This clonotype occurred a few times. The chain is built from TRBV2 and TRBJ1-1; 7 positions agree with TRBD1. This CDR3 contains 14 residues. Per the germline V gene, CDR1 is SNHLY and CDR2 is FYNNEI. V dropped 6 bases and J dropped 5; count of bases not matched to a gene: 9. Here the CDR3 DNA reads TGTGCCAGCAGAGAGACAGGGAGAAGAACTGAAGCTTTCTTT. Translating it yields CASRETGRRTEAFF.

This clonotype has a handful of counts. J is TRBJ1-2 and V is TRBV20-1, with TRBD1 matching 7 bases. The CDR3 is made up of 13 amino acids. CDR1 and CDR2 from the germline V gene are DFQATT and SNEGSKA (reference sequence). J was trimmed by 4 bases and V by 6 bases; bases with no gene match: 8. CDR3 nucleotide sequence: TGCAGTGCCCGCAGGACAGGCCCCTATGGCTACACCTTC. Protein: CSARRTGPYGYTF.

This clonotype appeared a few times. The genes are TRBV29-1 and TRBJ2-7, with 8 nucleotides matching TRBD2. Germline trimming cut 1 base from V and 2 bases from J; bases unmatched to any gene: 4. CDR1 and CDR2 (germline): SQVTM, ANQGSEA. The CDR3 is made up of 14 amino acids. CDR3 sequence (DNA): TGCAGCGTTGAAGGTAGCGGGGCCCCCTACGAGCAGTACTTC. Translating it yields CSVEGSGAPYEQYF.

The table lists this clonotype with a few counts. The CDR3 sequence: CSVGFSGETQYF. In DNA, the CDR3 is TGCAGCGTTGGATTCTCGGGGGAGACCCAGTACTTC. V is TRBV29-1 and J is TRBJ2-5; tentatively, D is TRBD2 (5 bases). The V and J ends lost 4 bases and 5 bases respectively, with 11 bases between them. In germline, CDR1 is SQVTM, CDR2 ANQGSEA. This CDR3 comprises 12 residues.

The V gene is TRBV12-3 or TRBV12-4, the J gene TRBJ2-2; 9 bases align to TRBD2. The CDR3 contains 18 residues. Unmatched junction bases numbered 15, after V lost 5 bases and J lost 5 bases. CDR3 region: CASSTAPSGGLDTGELFF. The CDR3 DNA reads as TGTGCCAGCAGTACGGCCCCAAGCGGGGGGTTAGATACCGGGGAGCTGTTTTTT.

This chain links TRBV7-8 with TRBJ2-1; TRBD2 agrees at 11 bases. The junction had 10 bases not matched to a gene; V was cut back by 4 bases and J by 5 bases. The length of the CDR3 is 17 residues. Germline V CDR1 and CDR2: SGHVS, FQNEAQ. The CDR3, as DNA: TGTGCCAGCAGCTCCTACACCGGGACTAGCGGAGACAATGAGCAGTTCTTC. Its translation is CASSSYTGTSGDNEQFF.

This clonotype was counted many times. The DNA of the CDR3 is TGTGCCAGCAGATCTACAGGGAACACTGAAGCTTTCTTT. Its protein is CASRSTGNTEAFF. This rearrangement joins TRBV7-9 to TRBJ1-1, with D perhaps TRBD1 (5 bases). There are 13 residues in the CDR3. From germline, CDR1 is SEHNR and CDR2 FQNEAQ (reference sequence). V was cut by 6 bases and J by 1 base, with 9 bases left in between.

The chain combines TRBV18 with TRBJ1-4; tentative D call: TRBD1 (5 bases). The CDR3 extends over 15 amino acids. Germline loops: CDR1 KGHSH, CDR2 LQKENI. With 3 bases removed from V and 8 bases from J, the gap between germline ends came to 16 bases. CDR3 in amino acids: CASSPPGTRVEKLFF. The CDR3, as DNA: TGTGCCAGCTCACCGCCTGGGACTAGGGTCGAAAAACTGTTTTTT.

The chain employs TRBV7-9 and TRBJ1-1; D is unclear. The CDR3 is 14 amino acids. The germline V and J ends were trimmed by 1 base and 3 bases, with 9 bases remaining between them. From germline, CDR1 is SEHNR and CDR2 FQNEAQ (reference sequence). As DNA, the CDR3 is TGTGCCAGCAGCTTAGGGCCAAAAGACACTGAAGCTTTCTTT. It encodes CASSLGPKDTEAFF. Full variable domain (outside the CDR3, taken from reference TRBV7-9 and TRBJ1-1): DTGVSQNPRHKITKRGQNVTFRCDPISEHNRLYWYRQTLGQGPEFLTYFQNEAQLEKSRLLSDRFSAERPKGSFSTLEIQRTEQGDSAMYLCASSLGPKDTEAFFGQGTRLTVV.

V gene TRBV27 combines with J gene TRBJ1-1, with D possibly TRBD1 on 5 matching bases. Germline V lookup: CDR1 MNHEY, CDR2 SMNVEV (reference sequence). The CDR3 has 14 amino acids. V was clipped by 9 bases and J by 4 bases, with 18 bases between them. DNA for the CDR3: TGTGCCAGTTCTAAGGGGTTCGGGACCACTGAAGCTTTCTTT. Its protein is CASSKGFGTTEAFF.